This T cell receptor beta chain comes out of a study of shared clonotypes between healthy human individuals. Study-level information: CD4 naive and memory got three plates each, CD8 naive two, CD8 memory one.

Each sorted subset replicate got 200 ng genomic DNA, about 33,000 genomes. Only in-frame clones appear in the TCRdb table, and some are missing; sequencing was by immunoSEQ multiplex PCR. In the table there are more than 90,000 clones, approximately 61% of which are singletons. Per germline, CDR1 LNHDA and CDR2 SQIVND (reference sequence). This CDR3 is built from 16 residues. The V and J ends lost 4 bases and 5 bases, in that order; junction bases with no gene match: 11. This rearrangement joins TRBV19 to TRBJ2-3; 8 nucleotides align to TRBD2. Source material: memory CD8+ T cells sorted from blood. The subset is: CD45RO+ cells pooled with CCR7-negative TemRA cells. The TCR comes from a man between 25 and 39 years old in good health. The CDR3 DNA follows: TGTGCCAGTAGTAAGGCGCGGGAGGACACACGAGATACGCAGTATTTT. It yields the protein CASSKAREDTRDTQYF.